Listed below are T cell receptor beta chains from one sample, sequenced in a study of blood T cell repertoires in COVID-19. Data came from immunoSEQ multiplex PCR; TCRdb stores just in-frame clones and leaves some out. The data hold approximately 200,000 clones, with approximately 90% observed a single time. The specimen was PBMCs or T cells enriched from blood (not recorded which). Source of these receptors: a man aged 25 to 40 who had recovered from COVID-19. Each CDR3 is given with its conserved first and last residue. Fields, in order: V gene, D gene, clone size, CDR3 length, J gene, CDR3 protein, CDR3 DNA. D genes are given only for firm matches. The size of a clone is reported for some rows only, either as once, few or many, or as a class for expanded clones.

>TRBV5-1|.|.|14|TRBJ2-5
CASSGGDFQETQYF
TGCGCCAGCAGCGGAGGGGACTTCCAAGAGACCCAGTACTTC
>TRBV29-1|.|.|12|TRBJ2-5
CSVVLRGKTQYF
TGCAGCGTTGTACTCCGGGGGAAGACCCAGTACTTC
>TRBV9|TRBD2|.|15|TRBJ2-3
CASSPSGAPTDTQYF
TGTGCCAGCAGTCCTAGCGGGGCCCCCACAGATACGCAGTATTTT
>TRBV5-4|.|.|15|TRBJ1-6
CASSLPGGSNSPLHF
TGTGCCAGCAGCTTGCCAGGAGGTTCGAATTCACCCCTCCACTTT
>TRBV10-3|TRBD1|.|12|TRBJ1-2
CAISRQGNGYTF
TGTGCCATCAGTCGACAGGGGAATGGCTACACCTTC
>TRBV9|TRBD1|.|18|TRBJ2-7
CASSGQGPEGRWSYEQYF
TGTGCCAGCAGCGGACAGGGCCCAGAAGGGCGTTGGAGCTACGAGCAGTACTTC
>TRBV7-8|TRBD2|.|18|TRBJ2-6
CASSLSRLAGAGANVLTF
TGTGCCAGCAGCTTATCTCGGCTAGCGGGAGCTGGGGCCAACGTCCTGACTTTC
>TRBV9|TRBD1|.|16|TRBJ2-2
CASSVEGAVRTGELFF
TGTGCCAGCAGCGTAGAGGGGGCGGTTAGGACCGGGGAGCTGTTTTTT
>TRBV24-1|TRBD2|.|15|TRBJ2-1
CATSDFAGGYNEQFF
TGTGCCACCAGTGATTTTGCGGGGGGCTACAATGAGCAGTTCTTC
>TRBV7-8|.|.|15|TRBJ1-1
CASSLTPRGGTEAFF
TGTGCCAGCAGCTTAACGCCCCGGGGGGGTACTGAAGCTTTCTTT
>TRBV4-2|TRBD2|.|17|TRBJ2-2
CASSRGTSGGNTGELFF
TGTGCCAGCAGCCGAGGGACTAGCGGGGGGAACACCGGGGAGCTGTTTTTT
>TRBV4-3|TRBD2|.|15|TRBJ2-7
CASSQEAGGLYEQYF
TGCGCCAGCAGCCAAGAGGCGGGGGGGCTCTACGAGCAGTACTTC
>TRBV4-1|.|.|14|TRBJ2-5
CASSQDRGGETQYF
TGCGCCAGCAGCCAAGATCGAGGGGGAGAGACCCAGTACTTC
>TRBV12-2|.|.|18|TRBJ2-7
CASRLATVCGQGVYEQYF
TGTGCAAGTCGCTTAGCGACCGTCTGCGGTCAGGGGGTCTACGAGCAGTACTTC
>TRBV5-1|.|.|15|TRBJ2-1
CASSSQGSPYNEQFF
TGCGCCAGCAGCTCCCAGGGGTCCCCTTACAATGAGCAGTTCTTC
>TRBV19|.|.|14|TRBJ1-4
CASSPPVGAEKLFF
TGTGCCAGTAGTCCCCCGGTAGGGGCGGAAAAACTGTTTTTT
>TRBV6-1|TRBD1|.|14|TRBJ2-7
CASSYPGQGIEQYF
TGTGCCAGCAGTTATCCGGGACAGGGGATCGAGCAGTACTTC
>TRBV13|TRBD1|.|16|TRBJ2-7
CASSSKGTGITYEQYF
TGTGCCAGCAGCTCTAAAGGGACAGGTATTACCTACGAGCAGTACTTC
>TRBV6-4|TRBD2|few|16|TRBJ2-1
CASSDSGRVSYNEQFF
TGTGCCAGCAGCGATAGCGGGAGGGTCTCCTACAATGAGCAGTTCTTC
>TRBV19|.|.|16|TRBJ2-3
CASSIGQGRRTDTQYF
TGTGCCAGTAGTATAGGCCAGGGGAGAAGGACAGATACGCAGTATTTT
>TRBV9|.|.|15|TRBJ2-2
CASSPPGHERGELFF
TGTGCCAGCAGCCCCCCGGGACACGAGAGGGGGGAGCTGTTTTTT
>TRBV20-1|.|.|12|TRBJ1-6
CSASDPNSPLHF
TGCAGTGCTAGTGATCCGAATTCACCCCTCCACTTT
>TRBV28|.|.|12|TRBJ1-4
CASSFRNEKLFF
TGTGCCAGCAGTTTCAGAAATGAAAAACTGTTTTTT
>TRBV7-8|TRBD2|.|17|TRBJ2-1
CASSFGQGLAGDLGQFF
TGTGCCAGCAGCTTCGGACAAGGACTAGCGGGAGATCTTGGGCAGTTCTTC
>TRBV6-5|TRBD1|.|15|TRBJ1-2
CASSPNRDRVYGYTF
TGTGCCAGCAGTCCGAACCGGGACAGGGTATATGGCTACACCTTC
>TRBV28|.|once|13|TRBJ2-7
CASSETSSNEQYF
TGTGCCAGCAGTGAAACTAGCTCCAACGAGCAGTACTTC
>TRBV25-1|TRBD1|.|14|TRBJ2-7
CASSEYGRGYEQYF
TGTGCCAGCAGTGAATACGGCAGGGGGTACGAGCAGTACTTC
>TRBV15|.|.|15|TRBJ1-5
CATSRELSGDWPQHF
TGTGCCACCAGCAGAGAATTGAGCGGGGATTGGCCCCAGCATTTT
>TRBV28|.|.|16|TRBJ2-7
CASSSPTSQRSYEQYF
TGTGCCAGCAGCAGCCCAACTAGCCAGAGGTCCTACGAGCAGTACTTC
>TRBV5-4|TRBD1|once|15|TRBJ1-1
CASSNIQGANTEAFF
TGTGCCAGCAGCAACATACAGGGGGCTAACACTGAAGCTTTCTTT
>TRBV12-5|TRBD2|.|19|TRBJ2-1
CASGLVRLPGLAGVDEQFF
TGTGCTAGTGGTTTGGTACGGCTTCCGGGACTAGCGGGAGTAGATGAGCAGTTCTTC
>TRBV4-2|TRBD2|.|21|TRBJ2-1
CASSPKADKLAGGTTYNEQFF
TGTGCCAGCAGCCCAAAAGCCGATAAACTAGCGGGAGGGACGACTTACAATGAGCAGTTCTTC
>TRBV7-6|.|.|14|TRBJ2-2
CASSLVLNTGELFF
TGTGCCAGCAGCTTAGTTCTAAACACCGGGGAGCTGTTTTTT
>TRBV5-1|.|.|17|TRBJ1-4
CASSLKGDQILNEKLFF
TGCGCCAGCAGCTTGAAGGGGGACCAAATCCTAAATGAAAAACTGTTTTTT
>TRBV7-8|.|.|16|TRBJ2-3
CASSLVALPGTDTQYF
TGTGCCAGCAGCTTAGTCGCACTCCCAGGGACAGATACGCAGTATTTT
>TRBV11-3|.|.|15|TRBJ2-1
CASSEGRGGWNEQFF
TGTGCCAGCAGTGAGGGGCGTGGGGGGTGGAATGAGCAGTTCTTC
>TRBV6-5|.|.|14|TRBJ1-1
CASCHLGRNTEAFF
TGTGCCAGCTGCCACCTGGGCAGGAACACTGAAGCTTTCTTT
>TRBV18|TRBD2|.|15|TRBJ2-1
CASSPTSGGYNEQFF
TGTGCCAGCTCACCGACTAGCGGGGGATACAATGAGCAGTTCTTC
>TRBV11-3|.|.|13|TRBJ2-1
CASSRPGSGLQFF
TGTGCCAGCAGCCGTCCCGGGAGCGGGCTGCAGTTCTTC
>TRBV6-5|.|once|12|TRBJ1-3
CASSSVGGTIYF
TGTGCCAGCAGCTCCGTCGGGGGCACCATATATTTT
>TRBV5-1|TRBD2|.|16|TRBJ2-3
CASSLTSGGGTDTQYF
TGCGCCAGCAGCTTGACTAGCGGCGGTGGAACAGATACGCAGTATTTT
>TRBV19|.|once|13|TRBJ2-1
CASSIEAGNEQFF
TGTGCCAGTAGTATAGAGGCAGGGAACGAGCAGTTCTTC
>TRBV27|.|.|14|TRBJ2-1
CASRSFLAANEQFF
TGTGCCAGCAGATCCTTTCTAGCAGCCAATGAGCAGTTCTTC
>TRBV10-3|TRBD1|.|13|TRBJ2-3
CAIQGDGTDTQYF
TGTGCCATCCAGGGGGACGGCACAGATACGCAGTATTTT
>TRBV6-5|.|.|15|TRBJ1-2
CASSYSRGAGYGYTF
TGTGCCAGCAGTTACTCACGGGGGGCTGGCTATGGCTACACCTTC
>TRBV6-5|TRBD1|.|13|TRBJ2-7
CASRQTGDYEQYF
TGTGCCAGCAGACAAACAGGGGACTACGAGCAGTACTTC
>TRBV5-4|.|once|14|TRBJ1-4
CASSPDRSNEKLFF
TGTGCCAGCAGCCCCGACAGAAGCAATGAAAAACTGTTTTTT
>TRBV13|.|.|15|TRBJ1-1
CASSPPAAGNTEAFF
TGTGCCAGCAGCCCGCCCGCGGCAGGGAATACTGAAGCTTTCTTT
>TRBV5-1|.|few|12|TRBJ2-7
CASPGHSYEQYF
TGCGCCAGCCCGGGACACTCCTACGAGCAGTACTTC
>TRBV30|.|.|14|TRBJ1-1
CAWIPTVRNTEAFF
TGTGCCTGGATCCCGACAGTAAGGAACACTGAAGCTTTCTTT
>TRBV6-5|.|.|14|TRBJ2-7
CASSYSAGSYEQYF
TGTGCCAGCAGTTACTCCGCAGGCTCCTACGAGCAGTACTTC
>TRBV19|.|.|11|TRBJ1-2
CASSIRYGYTF
TGTGCCAGTAGTATCAGATATGGCTACACCTTC
>TRBV30|TRBD1|.|18|TRBJ2-2
CAWSSDRGSISGTGELFF
TGTGCCTGGAGTTCGGACAGGGGAAGCATTTCGGGCACCGGGGAGCTGTTTTTT
>TRBV6-2/TRBV6-3|.|.|13|TRBJ1-5
CASTPAGNQPQHF
TGTGCCAGCACCCCCGCGGGGAATCAGCCCCAGCATTTT
>TRBV30|.|.|15|TRBJ2-3
CAWSVSGFSTDTQYF
TGTGCCTGGAGTGTATCCGGGTTTAGCACAGATACGCAGTATTTT
>TRBV6-2/TRBV6-3|TRBD2|.|18|TRBJ2-5
CASSSRLAGWGQSETQYF
TGTGCCAGCAGTTCCCGACTAGCGGGCTGGGGTCAGTCGGAGACCCAGTACTTC
>TRBV6-5|TRBD1|once|13|TRBJ1-1
CASSDRGPTEAFF
TGTGCCAGCAGCGACAGGGGGCCCACTGAAGCTTTCTTT
>TRBV2|.|.|16|TRBJ1-3
CASSGVRRNSGNTIYF
TGTGCCAGCAGTGGTGTGAGGAGAAACTCTGGAAACACCATATATTTT